This T cell receptor (beta chain) was obtained from a study of T cell repertoires in cytomegalovirus infection. Study at large: CMV infection and matching HLA type were both indicated by public TCR beta signatures. Overall study results and limits: Identification of carriers of CMV plus the relevant HLA was achieved through cumulative public TCR beta family frequency. In two of eight donors, the top clonotype was HLA-C-restricted CMV-specific.

This clonotype was observed a handful of times. Antigen specificity is unknown. TCRdb fed the reads into MiXCR, producing one record per CDR3 protein. The sample has about 130,000 distinct CDR3 sequences; 20% to 30% are singletons. Germline CDR1 and CDR2: SEHNR and FQNEAQ (reference sequence). Trimming removed 5 bases at V and 8 bases at J, with 18 bases between. This CDR3 has 14 amino acids. The chain has TRBV7-9 and TRBJ1-2; a weak D match, TRBD1 (6 bases). Sequenced input: PBMCs, sequenced either directly or after in vitro stimulation (not recorded which). This clonotype was obtained from a human donor in good health (CMV status not recorded). Some clones in this sample may be carry-over from other donors' samples. CDR3 residues: CASSLSPQGSGYTF. As DNA, the CDR3 is TGTGCCAGCAGCCTTAGCCCGCAGGGGAGCGGCTACACCTTC.